A selection of T cell receptor beta chains follows, all from one sample in a study of blood T cell repertoires in COVID-19. Data came from immunoSEQ multiplex PCR; TCRdb stores just in-frame clones and leaves some out. The table includes about 120,000 clones, 60% to 80% detected once. The sequenced material came from peripheral blood. Receptor source: a human donor in a cohort sampled during active COVID-19. CDR3s include the opening cysteine and the closing phenylalanine or tryptophan. The D gene is left open where the match is weak.

j_call v_call d_call cdr3_nt cdr3_aa
TRBJ1-1 TRBV5-1 TRBD1 TGCGCCAGCAGCCCTCTGGACAGGGCCAACACTGAAGCTTTCTTT CASSPLDRANTEAFF
TRBJ2-7 TRBV11-3 - TGTGCCAGCAGCTTTCAAGGACTGGACGAGCAGTACTTC CASSFQGLDEQYF
TRBJ1-5 TRBV19 TRBD1 TGTGCCAGTAGTACGACAGGGCCCTTTAGCAATCAGCCCCAGCATTTT CASSTTGPFSNQPQHF
TRBJ1-4 TRBV2 TRBD1 TGTGCCAGCAGTGAAGCCGGGACAGCTAATGAAAAACTGTTTTTT CASSEAGTANEKLFF
TRBJ1-4 TRBV7-9 TRBD1 TGTGCCAGCAGCTTAGGGAGGTTCGGGGACAGACAAGAAAAACTGTTTTTT CASSLGRFGDRQEKLFF
TRBJ1-1 TRBV7-2 TRBD1 TGTGCCAGCAGCCAGGAGTGGGACAGGGCGGCTTTCTTT CASSQEWDRAAFF
TRBJ2-7 TRBV9 - TGTGCCAGCAGCCCCCGGGGTTCGTACGAGCAGTACTTC CASSPRGSYEQYF
TRBJ2-7 TRBV6-5 - TGTGCCAGCCGAGGGGGCGGGGAGCCCTACGAGCAGTACTTC CASRGGGEPYEQYF
TRBJ1-4 TRBV6-1 TRBD1 TGTGCCAGCAGTGAACCCGGGACAGGGAATGAAAAACTGTTTTTT CASSEPGTGNEKLFF
TRBJ1-2 TRBV14 - TGTGCCAGCAGCCAATCCGGGAACTATGGCTACACCTTC CASSQSGNYGYTF
TRBJ2-7 TRBV5-1 - TGCGCCAGCAGACGGGGGAAGGAAGACGAGCAGTACTTC CASRRGKEDEQYF
TRBJ2-7 TRBV18 TRBD1 TGTGCCAGCTCACCACGGGACAGGGGATACGAGCAGTACTTC CASSPRDRGYEQYF
TRBJ2-3 TRBV10-2 - TGCGCCAGCAGTGAGTCTGGGCCGCCCCCCGGTACGCAGTATTTT CASSESGPPPGTQYF
TRBJ1-1 TRBV7-6 - TGTGCCAGCAGCTCCCTTCCCGTATCGAACACTGAAGCTTTCTTT CASSSLPVSNTEAFF